This TCR beta chain is drawn from a study of T cell changes during pregnancy in multiple sclerosis. Measured with immunoSEQ multiplex PCR; TCRdb has only the in-frame clones, and not every one. The sample includes tens of thousands of clones, approximately 88% of them seen just once. Between the trimmed V and J ends, which lost 1 base and 0 bases, there was a span of 15 bases. Germline-derived CDR1 and CDR2 are SGHNT and YYREEE (reference sequence). This CDR3 comprises 17 residues. The chain couples TRBV5-4 to TRBJ2-3, with D possibly matching TRBD2 (7 bases). Material: CD4+ T cells from peripheral blood mononuclear cells, obtained in the first trimester of pregnancy. The source of this sequence is a female donor with multiple sclerosis, enrolled in a pregnancy study. DNA of the CDR3: TGTGCCAGCAGCTTGTCCCAAGGGGGGGTCAGCACAGATACGCAGTATTTT. It is translated as CASSLSQGGVSTDTQYF.